These 29 T cell receptor beta chains were sequenced from one sample in a study of T-cell reconstitution after alpha-beta-depleted transplantation in children. Unique molecular identifiers were used to barcode this TCRbeta library. TCRdb processed the PCR reads anew with MiXCR; each CDR3 protein has one entry. The data show around 670,000 distinct CDR3 sequences, over 10% seen once. The material sequenced was PBMCs, taken before TCRalphabeta/CD19-depleted stem cell transplant. The receptors come from a girl aged 2 to 10 with congenital amegakaryocytic thrombocytopenia, due to receive a stem cell transplant.

This clonotype was picked up many times. This chain joins TRBV5-1 and TRBJ2-1; 7 bases are a match to TRBD2. Germline trimming cut 3 bases from V and 7 bases from J; bases unmatched to any gene: 7. CDR3 size: 14 residues. Germline V gene data show CDR1 as SGHRS and CDR2 as YFSETQ. The CDR3 sequence: CASSSWEGVNEQFF. As DNA, the CDR3 is TGCGCCAGCAGCTCCTGGGAGGGTGTGAATGAGCAGTTCTTC.

This clonotype was detected ten times or more. The chain carries TRBV12-3 or TRBV12-4 and TRBJ1-2; D gene uncertain. V dropped 0 bases and J dropped 4 bases, with 9 bases sitting between them. The CDR3 contains 14 residues. The CDR3 loop is CASSLASTGYGYTF. The CDR3 coding sequence is TGTGCCAGCAGTTTAGCGTCCACGGGCTATGGCTACACCTTC.

The table lists this clonotype with many counts. The chain recombines TRBV14 with TRBJ2-5; the D is unclear. The CDR3 is 13 residues long. Germline CDR1 reads SGHDN; CDR2 reads FVKESK. V dropped 0 bases and J dropped 5 bases, with 7 bases sitting between them. The CDR3 DNA follows: TGTGCCAGCAGCCAAGAGGCTTGGGAGACCCAGTACTTC. Its translation is CASSQEAWETQYF.

There are a few counts of this clonotype. The chain has TRBV27 and TRBJ2-1; 9 nucleotides align to TRBD1. The V gene end was trimmed by 5 bases and the J gene end by 9 bases; junction bases not matched to a gene: 8. Germline-derived CDR1 and CDR2 are MNHEY and SMNVEV (reference sequence). The CDR3 sequence is 14 residues long. The CDR3 DNA is TGTGCCAGCAGTGGAGGGGACAGGGTACGTGAGCAGTTCTTC. It encodes CASSGGDRVREQFF.

This clonotype has ten or more counts. The rearrangement links TRBV4-1 to TRBJ2-1; perhaps TRBD2 as D (6 bases). Trimming left V 8 bases short and J 8 bases short, with 25 bases between. Germline V lookup: CDR1 MGHRA, CDR2 YSYEKL. The CDR3 extends over 16 amino acids. The CDR3 bases are TGCGCCAGCGGATTATCACCGGGACTCCTGATGGATGAGCAGTTCTTC. Residues: CASGLSPGLLMDEQFF.

V and J are TRBV20-1 and TRBJ1-2, with 7 bases identical to TRBD1. The V segment lost 5 bases and the J segment 6 bases; nucleotides outside the gene matches: 12. In germline, CDR1 is DFQATT, CDR2 SNEGSKA (reference sequence). This CDR3 contains 14 residues. The CDR3 DNA reads TGCAGTGCTGGAGCAGGGGGGGGGATGCATGGCTACACCTTC. This sequence encodes CSAGAGGGMHGYTF.

The chain carries TRBV7-6 and TRBJ2-1; tentative D call: TRBD2 (5 bases). Germline V gene sequence: CDR1 SGHVS, CDR2 FNYEAQ. Trimming removed 2 bases from V and 14 bases from J, with 19 bases in between. CDR3 length: 14 residues. CDR3 sequence reads: CASSLPQTLGIEFF. CDR3 DNA sequence: TGTGCCAGCAGCTTACCCCAGACACTAGGGATTGAGTTCTTC. Using reference TRBV7-6 and TRBJ2-1 for the parts outside the CDR3, the full variable domain is GAGVSQSPRYKVTKRGQDVALRCDPISGHVSLYWYRQALGQGPEFLTYFNYEAQQDKSGLPNDRFSAERPEGSISTLTIQRTEQRDSAMYRCASSLPQTLGIEFFGPGTRLTVL.

The chain carries TRBV12-3 or TRBV12-4 and TRBJ2-3; TRBD2 matches 7 bases. Germline trimming cut 4 bases from V and 6 bases from J; bases unmatched to any gene: 7. This CDR3 region has 14 residues. The CDR3 protein is CASSWAGAADTQYF. The CDR3 DNA is TGTGCCAGCAGTTGGGCGGGAGCTGCGGATACGCAGTATTTT.

This clonotype was seen many times. The conserved closing phenylalanine or tryptophan is absent in this CDR3, likely reflecting a read error. The DNA is omitted, as the CDR3 cannot be located on it reliably, and the CDR3 follows TCRdb's listing. V gene TRBV29-1 combines with J gene TRBJ2-1; the D call in the table, TRBD2, was not verified against the DNA. The CDR3 is 14 amino acids long, termini counted. Germline CDR1 SQVTM, CDR2 ANQGSEA. CDR3 sequence: CSVLLAGFPTYLIA.

In its sample, this clonotype was seen many times. V is TRBV20-1 and J is TRBJ2-3, with 12 bases matching TRBD2. CDR3 length: 15 residues. The V gene end was trimmed by 3 bases and the J gene end by 5 bases; junction bases not matched to a gene: 6. Germline values: CDR1 DFQATT, CDR2 SNEGSKA (reference sequence). The chain's CDR3 is CSARAALAGGDTQYF. Written as DNA, the CDR3 is TGCAGTGCTAGGGCGGCACTAGCGGGAGGAGATACGCAGTATTTT.

This clonotype has ten or more counts. This chain uses TRBV9 with TRBJ2-4; D gene uncertain. The CDR3 sequence is 14 residues long. CDR1 SGDLS and CDR2 YYNGEE come from the germline V gene. The V gene lost 1 base and the J gene lost 0 bases, with 5 bases spanning the gap. The CDR3 reads CASSVWVAKNIQYF. The CDR3 DNA follows: TGTGCCAGCAGCGTATGGGTAGCCAAAAACATTCAGTACTTC.

This clonotype was seen more than once but under ten times. The chain is built from TRBV20-1 and TRBJ1-4; a weak D match, TRBD1 (5 bases). The V gene lost 7 bases and the J gene lost 3 bases, with 21 bases spanning the gap. This CDR3 spans 16 amino acids. Germline lookup yields CDR1 DFQATT and CDR2 SNEGSKA (reference sequence). The CDR3 sequence: CSVAASNRGANEKLFF. CDR3 in DNA: TGCAGTGTGGCAGCATCCAATCGGGGGGCTAATGAAAAACTGTTTTTT.

This chain connects TRBV20-1 to TRBJ1-4; D gene unclear. Per germline, CDR1 DFQATT and CDR2 SNEGSKA (reference sequence). This CDR3 comprises 13 residues. The V end was cut by 0 bases, the J end by 5 bases, with 7 bases between. The CDR3 sequence: CSARERENEKLFF. DNA for the CDR3: TGCAGTGCTAGAGAACGGGAAAATGAAAAACTGTTTTTT.

This clonotype was counted many times. The rearrangement links TRBV19 to TRBJ1-1; no definite D call. The CDR3 is made up of 14 amino acids. The V gene's germline CDR1 is LNHDA and CDR2 SQIVND (reference sequence). Trimming shortened V by 3 bases and J by 5 bases, and 13 bases separated the two germline ends. The CDR3 DNA sequence: TGTGCCAGTAGTATCGAACACAGAAGGACTGAAGCTTTCTTT. As protein: CASSIEHRRTEAFF.

In its sample, this clonotype was seen many times. The V and J genes are TRBV20-1 and TRBJ2-3, with TRBD2 matching 11 bases. The CDR3 is made up of 15 amino acids. Germline V gene data show CDR1 as DFQATT and CDR2 as SNEGSKA (reference sequence). CDR3 sequence (DNA): TGCAGCCAAGCGGGACTAGCGGATCTCACAGATACGCAGTATTTT. This sequence encodes CSQAGLADLTDTQYF.

Many counts were recorded for this clonotype. The chain joins TRBV6-2 or TRBV6-3 to TRBJ1-5; no definite D call. The CDR3 extends over 17 amino acids. The V gene lost 0 bases and the J gene lost 5 bases, with 17 bases spanning the gap. Germline V CDR1 and CDR2: MNHEY, SVGEGT. The DNA for the CDR3 is TGTGCCAGCAGTTACTCGAGACTGGGTAGGTCATATCAGCCCCAGCATTTT. Translating gives CASSYSRLGRSYQPQHF.

This clonotype showed up just a few times. The V and J genes are TRBV7-8 and TRBJ2-1, with D perhaps TRBD1 (6 bases). This CDR3 has 15 residues. Germline CDR1 reads SGHVS; CDR2 reads FQNEAQ. V lost 1 base and J lost 6, with 13 bases in between. This CDR3 reads CASSLGTVSGNEQFF. Here the CDR3 DNA reads TGTGCCAGCAGCTTAGGGACAGTTTCGGGCAATGAGCAGTTCTTC.

This clonotype was observed at least ten times. The chain is built from TRBV20-1 and TRBJ2-3, with 8 bases aligning to TRBD2. Looked up from germline, CDR1 is DFQATT and CDR2 is SNEGSKA (reference sequence). Unmatched junction bases numbered 5, after V lost 4 bases and J lost 2 bases. The CDR3 totals 14 residues. The CDR3 bases are TGCAGTGCTATTGCGGGACTAGTCACAGATACGCAGTATTTT. Protein product: CSAIAGLVTDTQYF.

The rearrangement uses TRBV20-1 and TRBJ2-7, with 10 bases fitting TRBD2. With V trimmed by 7 bases and J by 1 base, 7 bases remained unmatched. Germline CDR1 and CDR2: DFQATT and SNEGSKA (reference sequence). The CDR3 loop spans 14 amino acids. CDR3: CSVRHSGRSYEQYF. The CDR3 DNA is TGCAGTGTCCGACATAGCGGGAGGTCCTACGAGCAGTACTTC.

This clonotype was detected only a few times. The chain links TRBV5-5 to TRBJ1-5; 7 bases match TRBD1. Germline lookup yields CDR1 SGHKS and CDR2 YYEKEE (reference sequence). With 1 base clipped from V and 3 bases from J, the junction kept 7 bases outside the gene matches. The CDR3 extends over 16 amino acids. CDR3 nucleotides: TGTGCCAGCAGCTTGACCCCGGGACAGACCAATCAGCCCCAGCATTTT. It encodes CASSLTPGQTNQPQHF.

V is TRBV7-8 and J is TRBJ2-1; 11 nucleotides agree with TRBD2. J was trimmed by 5 bases and V by 5 bases; bases with no gene match: 20. The CDR3 has 20 amino acids. Germline V lookup: CDR1 SGHVS, CDR2 FQNEAQ. The CDR3 sequence: CASSHYLSYELAGVDNEQFF. The CDR3 DNA is TGTGCCAGCAGCCACTACCTCTCGTACGAACTAGCGGGAGTGGACAATGAGCAGTTCTTC. Full variable domain (missing parts from reference TRBV7-8 and TRBJ2-1): GAGVSQSPRYKVAKRGQDVALRCDPISGHVSLFWYQQALGQGPEFLTYFQNEAQLDKSGLPSDRFFAERPEGSVSTLKIQRTQQEDSAVYLCASSHYLSYELAGVDNEQFFGPGTRLTVL.

This clonotype was observed many times. The V call is TRBV6-2 or TRBV6-3, the J call TRBJ2-7; no firm D call. Per the germline V gene, CDR1 is MNHEY and CDR2 is SVGEGT. The CDR3 totals 14 residues. V gave up 2 bases and J gave up 0 bases, with 8 bases separating them. The CDR3 DNA sequence: TGTGCCAGCAGTTACCCCCAGGACTCCTACGAGCAGTACTTC. This translates into CASSYPQDSYEQYF.

This clonotype was counted at least ten times. This rearrangement joins TRBV6-1 to TRBJ1-3, with D unclear. Germline V lookup: CDR1 MNHNS, CDR2 SASEGT. This CDR3 contains 14 residues. With 8 bases removed from V and 0 bases from J, the gap between germline ends came to 11 bases. CDR3 DNA: TGTGCCAGCCGAACCTGGAGCTCTGGAAACACCATATATTTT. Residues: CASRTWSSGNTIYF.

The V call is TRBV7-9, the J call TRBJ2-1; 11 positions match TRBD2. The V and J ends lost 11 bases and 0 bases, in that order; junction bases with no gene match: 9. Looked up from germline, CDR1 is SEHNR and CDR2 is FQNEAQ (reference sequence). The CDR3 runs 16 residues. CDR3 nucleotide sequence: TGTGCCGGACGGAATAGCGGGAGGGCCTCCTACAATGAGCAGTTCTTC. Translated, it gives CAGRNSGRASYNEQFF. Based on the CDR3 plus reference TRBV7-9 and TRBJ2-1, the full variable domain is DTGVSQNPRHKITKRGQNVTFRCDPISEHNRLYWYRQTLGQGPEFLTYFQNEAQLEKSRLLSDRFSAERPKGSFSTLEIQRTEQGDSAMYLCAGRNSGRASYNEQFFGPGTRLTVL.

This clonotype appeared many times. The V and J genes are TRBV5-1 and TRBJ1-1; 7 bases map to TRBD1. The CDR3 is made up of 16 amino acids. Looked up from germline, CDR1 is SGHRS and CDR2 is YFSETQ. The V gene end was trimmed by 6 bases and the J gene end by 1 base; junction bases not matched to a gene: 12. CDR3 residues: CASNQTGIGGNTEAFF. CDR3 sequence (DNA): TGCGCCAGCAACCAGACAGGGATCGGGGGGAACACTGAAGCTTTCTTT.

The chain uses TRBV12-3 or TRBV12-4 and TRBJ2-1; TRBD2 might be the D (5 bases). This CDR3 is 12 amino acids long. V lost 3 bases and J 10 bases, leaving 10 bases between the germline ends. CDR3 coding DNA: TGTGCCAGCAGTTTTACGCGCGGGGAGCAGTTCTTC. Translating gives CASSFTRGEQFF.

This clonotype appeared many times. The chain uses TRBV29-1 and TRBJ2-1; 9 nucleotides agree with TRBD2. After removal of 5 bases from V and 8 bases from J, the junction contained 10 bases not matched to a gene. The CDR3 is 14 residues long. The germline V gene encodes CDR1 SQVTM and CDR2 ANQGSEA. The CDR3 nucleotides are TGCAGCGTTACCATAGCGGGAGTCTTGGATGAGCAGTTCTTC. Translated, it gives CSVTIAGVLDEQFF.

This clonotype was seen more than once but under ten times. The chain links TRBV20-1 to TRBJ1-5; D perhaps matches TRBD1 (6 bases). The length of the CDR3 is 14 residues. V lost 2 bases and J lost 7, with 15 bases in between. Germline CDR1 reads DFQATT; CDR2 reads SNEGSKA (reference sequence). The CDR3 reads CSARTGQRGQPQHF. The CDR3 nucleotides read TGCAGTGCTAGAACAGGGCAAAGGGGCCAGCCCCAGCATTTT.

This clonotype has at least ten counts. This chain links TRBV7-2 with TRBJ2-7, with 8 bases that match TRBD2. After removal of 5 bases from V and 4 bases from J, the junction contained 10 bases not matched to a gene. Germline CDR1 and CDR2: SGHTA and FQGNSA. The CDR3 is made up of 15 amino acids. CDR3 protein: CASSPLAGGLYEQYF. The CDR3 coding sequence is TGTGCCAGCAGCCCCCTGGCGGGAGGATTGTACGAGCAGTACTTC.